This TCR beta chain derives from a study of cytotoxic CD8 clonotypes in ibrutinib-treated CLL. Measured with immunoSEQ multiplex PCR; TCRdb has only the in-frame clones, and not every one. The sample consists of some 140,000 clones, about 91% of them appearing once. This CDR3 has 14 amino acids. The germline V gene encodes CDR1 MNHEY and CDR2 SMNVEV (reference sequence). V gave up 5 bases and J gave up 4 bases; unmatched junction bases: 7. The sequence was obtained from a human donor with chronic lymphocytic leukemia. The material sequenced was PBMCs, taken after 12 months of ibrutinib treatment. The chain carries TRBV27 and TRBJ1-2; TRBD1 agrees at 7 bases. The CDR3 sequence is CASSIIQGIYGYTF. The CDR3 coding sequence is TGTGCCAGCAGTATAATACAGGGGATCTATGGCTACACCTTC.